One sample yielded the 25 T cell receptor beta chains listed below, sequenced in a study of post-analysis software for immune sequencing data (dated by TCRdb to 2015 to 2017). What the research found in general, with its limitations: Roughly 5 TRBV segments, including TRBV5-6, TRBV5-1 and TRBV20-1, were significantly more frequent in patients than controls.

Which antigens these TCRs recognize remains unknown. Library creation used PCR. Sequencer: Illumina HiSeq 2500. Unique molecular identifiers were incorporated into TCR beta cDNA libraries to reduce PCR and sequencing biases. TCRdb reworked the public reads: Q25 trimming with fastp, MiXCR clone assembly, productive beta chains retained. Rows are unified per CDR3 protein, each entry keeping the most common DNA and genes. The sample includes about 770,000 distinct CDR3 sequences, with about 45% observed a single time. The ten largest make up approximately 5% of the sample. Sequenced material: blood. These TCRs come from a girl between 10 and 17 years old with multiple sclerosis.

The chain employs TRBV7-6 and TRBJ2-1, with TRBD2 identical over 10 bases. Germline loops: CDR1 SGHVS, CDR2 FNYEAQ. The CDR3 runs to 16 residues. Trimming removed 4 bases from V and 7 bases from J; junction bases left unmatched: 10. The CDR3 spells CASSSPTSGVLNEQFF. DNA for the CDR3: TGTGCCAGCAGCTCCCCCACTAGCGGGGTTCTGAATGAGCAGTTCTTC. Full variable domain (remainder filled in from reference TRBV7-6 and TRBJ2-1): GAGVSQSPRYKVTKRGQDVALRCDPISGHVSLYWYRQALGQGPEFLTYFNYEAQQDKSGLPNDRFSAERPEGSISTLTIQRTEQRDSAMYRCASSSPTSGVLNEQFFGPGTRLTVL.

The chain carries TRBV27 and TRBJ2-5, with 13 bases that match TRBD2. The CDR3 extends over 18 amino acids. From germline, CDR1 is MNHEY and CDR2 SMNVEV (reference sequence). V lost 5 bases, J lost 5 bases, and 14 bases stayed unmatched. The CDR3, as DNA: TGTGCCAGCAGTCACACGACTAGCGGGAGGCCCAGGGAGGAGACCCAGTACTTC. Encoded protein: CASSHTTSGRPREETQYF.

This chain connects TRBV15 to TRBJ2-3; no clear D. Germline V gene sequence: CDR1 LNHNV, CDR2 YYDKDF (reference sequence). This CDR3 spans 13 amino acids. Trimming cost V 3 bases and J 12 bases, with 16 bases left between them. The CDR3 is CATSSSPGSLQYF. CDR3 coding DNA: TGTGCCACCAGCAGCTCCCCGGGCTCCCTCCAGTATTTT.

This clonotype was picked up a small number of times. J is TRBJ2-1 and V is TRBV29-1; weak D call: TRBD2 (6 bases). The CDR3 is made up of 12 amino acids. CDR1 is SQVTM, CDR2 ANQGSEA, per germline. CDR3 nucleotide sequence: TGCGGTGGGGGGAGAGAATACAATGAGCAGTTCTTC. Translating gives CGGGREYNEQFF.

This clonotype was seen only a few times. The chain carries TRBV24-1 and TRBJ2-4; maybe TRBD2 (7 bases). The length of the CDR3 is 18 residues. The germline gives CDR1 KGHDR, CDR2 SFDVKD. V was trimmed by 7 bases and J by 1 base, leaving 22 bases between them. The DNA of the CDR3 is TGTGCCACCAGGCCCCATCGGGGGGAGAGGGGGGCCAAAAACATTCAGTACTTC. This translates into CATRPHRGERGAKNIQYF.

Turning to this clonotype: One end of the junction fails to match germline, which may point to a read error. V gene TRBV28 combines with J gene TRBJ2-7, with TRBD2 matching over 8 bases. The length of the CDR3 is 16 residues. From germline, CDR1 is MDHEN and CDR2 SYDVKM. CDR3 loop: CASSSSSGASSYEQYF. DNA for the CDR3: TGTGCCAGTAGTTCGAGTAGCGGGGCAAGCTCCTACGAGCAGTACTTC. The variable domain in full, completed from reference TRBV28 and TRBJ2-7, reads DVKVTQSSRYLVKRTGEKVFLECVQDMDHENMFWYRQDPGLGLRLIYFSYDVKMKEKGDIPEGYSVSREKKERFSLILESASTNQTSMYLCASSSSSGASSYEQYFGPGTRLTVT.

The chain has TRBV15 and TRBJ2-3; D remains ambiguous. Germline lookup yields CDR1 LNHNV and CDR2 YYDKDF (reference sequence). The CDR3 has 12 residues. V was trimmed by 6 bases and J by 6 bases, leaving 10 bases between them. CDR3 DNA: TGTGCCACCAGTCCGGACGGGGATACGCAGTATTTT. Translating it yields CATSPDGDTQYF.

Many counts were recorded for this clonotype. CDR3 amino acids: CASSLDRVDGYTF. In nucleotides, the CDR3 is TGTGCCAGCAGTTTGGACAGGGTTGATGGCTACACCTTC. This sequence joins TRBV12-3 or TRBV12-4 and TRBJ1-2, with 8 bases matching TRBD1. Germline trimming cut 3 bases from V and 6 bases from J; bases unmatched to any gene: 3. The CDR3 consists of 13 residues.

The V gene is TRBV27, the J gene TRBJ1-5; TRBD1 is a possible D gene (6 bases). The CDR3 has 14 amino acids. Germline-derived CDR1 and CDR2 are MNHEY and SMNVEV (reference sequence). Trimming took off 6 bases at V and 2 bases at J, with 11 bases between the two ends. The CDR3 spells CASRPAGGNQPQHF. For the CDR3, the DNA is TGTGCCAGCAGACCCGCAGGGGGCAATCAGCCCCAGCATTTT.

The CDR3 sequence: CSAHDRAHNEQFF. The CDR3, as DNA: TGCAGTGCTCACGACAGGGCCCACAATGAGCAGTTCTTC. J is TRBJ2-1 and V is TRBV20-1; 7 bases line up with TRBD1. There are 13 residues in the CDR3. J lost 5 bases, V lost 5 bases, and 6 bases had no gene match. CDR1 and CDR2 from the germline V gene are DFQATT and SNEGSKA (reference sequence).

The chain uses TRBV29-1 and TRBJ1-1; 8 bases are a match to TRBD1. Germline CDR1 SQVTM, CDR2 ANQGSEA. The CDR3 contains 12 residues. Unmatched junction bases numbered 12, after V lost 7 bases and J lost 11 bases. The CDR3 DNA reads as TGCAGCGCCGGGCGGACAGGGAATTTGGCTTTCTTT. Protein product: CSAGRTGNLAFF.

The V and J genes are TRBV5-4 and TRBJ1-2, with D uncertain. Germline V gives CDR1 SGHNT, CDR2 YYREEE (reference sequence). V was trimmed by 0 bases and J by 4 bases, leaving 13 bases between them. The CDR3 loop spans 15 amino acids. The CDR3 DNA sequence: TGTGCCAGCAGCTTGGCTGGCAGCGAAACCTATGGCTACACCTTC. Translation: CASSLAGSETYGYTF.

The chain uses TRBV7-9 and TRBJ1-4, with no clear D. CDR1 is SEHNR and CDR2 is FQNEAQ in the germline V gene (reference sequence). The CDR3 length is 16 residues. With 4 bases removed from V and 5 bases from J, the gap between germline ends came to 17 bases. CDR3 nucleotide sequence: TGTGCCAGCAGCTCCACTACCCGGGCCTCGAATGAAAAACTGTTTTTT. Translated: CASSSTTRASNEKLFF.

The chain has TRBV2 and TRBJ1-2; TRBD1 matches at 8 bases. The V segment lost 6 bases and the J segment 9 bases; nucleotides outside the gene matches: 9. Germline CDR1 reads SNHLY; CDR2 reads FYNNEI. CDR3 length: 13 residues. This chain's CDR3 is CASRSSGQGRYTF. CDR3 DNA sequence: TGTGCCAGCAGAAGCTCAGGACAGGGTCGCTACACCTTC.

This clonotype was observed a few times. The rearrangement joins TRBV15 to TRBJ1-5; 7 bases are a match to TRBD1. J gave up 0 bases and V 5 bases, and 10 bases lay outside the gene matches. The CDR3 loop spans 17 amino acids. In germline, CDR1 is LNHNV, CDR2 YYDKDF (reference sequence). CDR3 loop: CATSANRGASSNQPQHF. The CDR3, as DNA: TGTGCCACCAGCGCAAACAGGGGAGCTTCTAGCAATCAGCCCCAGCATTTT.

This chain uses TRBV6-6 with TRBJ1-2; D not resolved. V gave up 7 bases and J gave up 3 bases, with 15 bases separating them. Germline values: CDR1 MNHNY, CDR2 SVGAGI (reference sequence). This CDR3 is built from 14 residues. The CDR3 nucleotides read TGTGCCAGCACCCACCCGGTAGTAGACTATGGCTACACCTTC. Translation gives CASTHPVVDYGYTF.

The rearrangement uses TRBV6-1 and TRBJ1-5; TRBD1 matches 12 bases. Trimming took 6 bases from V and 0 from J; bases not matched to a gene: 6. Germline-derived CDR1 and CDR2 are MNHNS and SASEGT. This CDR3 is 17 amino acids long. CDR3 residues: CASRGTGGATSNQPQHF. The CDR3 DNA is TGTGCCAGCAGGGGGACAGGGGGCGCGACTAGCAATCAGCCCCAGCATTTT.

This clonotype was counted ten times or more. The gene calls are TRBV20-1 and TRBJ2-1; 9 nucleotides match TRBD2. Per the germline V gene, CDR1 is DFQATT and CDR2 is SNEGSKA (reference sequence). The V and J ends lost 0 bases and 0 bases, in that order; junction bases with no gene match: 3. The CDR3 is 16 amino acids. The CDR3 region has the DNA TGCAGTGCTAGAGATGTTAGCGGGAGCTCCTACAATGAGCAGTTCTTC. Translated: CSARDVSGSSYNEQFF.

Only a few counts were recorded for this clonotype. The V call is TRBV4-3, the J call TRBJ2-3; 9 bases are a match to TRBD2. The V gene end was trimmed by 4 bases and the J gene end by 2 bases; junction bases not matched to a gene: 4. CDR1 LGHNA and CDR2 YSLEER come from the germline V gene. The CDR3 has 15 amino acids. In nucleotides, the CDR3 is TGCGCCAGCAGCCCGGGACTAGCCAACACAGATACGCAGTATTTT. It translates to CASSPGLANTDTQYF.

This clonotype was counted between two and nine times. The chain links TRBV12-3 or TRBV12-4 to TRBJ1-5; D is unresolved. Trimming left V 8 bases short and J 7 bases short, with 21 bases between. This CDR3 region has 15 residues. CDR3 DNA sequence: TGTGCCAGCTCTCCGAACCTTGGGGTAGGACAGCCCCAGCATTTT. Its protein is CASSPNLGVGQPQHF.

The CDR3 spells CSVGTVGCNEQFF. In DNA, the CDR3 is TGCAGCGTAGGGACAGTCGGGTGCAATGAGCAGTTCTTC. V and J are TRBV29-1 and TRBJ2-1, with 7 bases fitting TRBD1. Germline V CDR1 and CDR2: SQVTM, ANQGSEA. CDR3 length: 13 amino acids. The ends lost 6 bases at V and 6 bases at J; junction bases unmatched: 8.

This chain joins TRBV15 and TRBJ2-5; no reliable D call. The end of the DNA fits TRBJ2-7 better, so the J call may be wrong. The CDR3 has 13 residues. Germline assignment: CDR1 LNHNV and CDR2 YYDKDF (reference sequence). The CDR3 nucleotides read TGTGCCACCAGCAGAGGGTTAGACTACGAGCAGTACTTC. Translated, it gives CATSRGLDYEQYF.

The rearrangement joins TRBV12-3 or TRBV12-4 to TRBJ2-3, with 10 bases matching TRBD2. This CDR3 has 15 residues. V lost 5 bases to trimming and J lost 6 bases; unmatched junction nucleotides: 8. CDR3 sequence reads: CASSRLSGRPDTQYF. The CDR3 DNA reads TGTGCCAGCAGTCGGCTTAGCGGGAGGCCCGATACGCAGTATTTT.

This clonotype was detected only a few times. CDR3: CASSPGTGPAGGYTF. For the CDR3, the DNA is TGTGCCAGCAGCCCCGGGACAGGACCCGCCGGGGGCTACACCTTC. The chain recombines TRBV11-1 with TRBJ1-2; 8 bases are shared with TRBD1. This CDR3 region has 15 residues. The germline CDR1 and CDR2 sequences are SGHAT and FQDESV (reference sequence). J was trimmed by 8 bases and V by 5 bases; bases with no gene match: 13. The full variable domain, its missing parts supplied by reference TRBV11-1 and TRBJ1-2, is EAEVAQSPRYKITEKSQAVAFWCDPISGHATLYWYRQILGQGPELLVQFQDESVVDDSQLPKDRFSAERLKGVDSTLKIQPAELGDSAMYLCASSPGTGPAGGYTFGSGTRLTVV.

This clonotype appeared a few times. DNA for the CDR3: TGTGCCATCAGTGAGTCTCGGACAGCTAGCACAGATACGCAGTATTTT. Its protein product is CAISESRTASTDTQYF. The V gene is TRBV10-3, the J gene TRBJ2-3, with D possibly being TRBD1 (6 bases). This CDR3 is built from 16 residues. V was trimmed by 0 bases and J by 0 bases, leaving 10 bases between them. Germline V lookup: CDR1 ENHRY, CDR2 SYGVKD.